Following are 21 T cell receptor beta chains from one sample sequenced in a study of T cell repertoires in cytomegalovirus infection. TCRdb reprocessed the reads via MiXCR and lists one record per CDR3 protein. This table holds about 52,000 distinct CDR3 sequences, about 19% found once. No antigen has been assigned to these receptors. Here the sequenced sample was CD8+ T cells from cultured PBMCs, taken from culture after CMV antigen stimulation. These receptors all come from a human donor in good health (CMV status not recorded). Some clones in this sample may be carry-over from other donors' samples.

A few counts support this clonotype. This chain joins TRBV12-3 or TRBV12-4 and TRBJ1-2; TRBD1 is a possible D gene (5 bases). This CDR3 is built from 16 residues. The V and J ends lost 6 bases and 4 bases respectively, with 21 bases between them. This CDR3 is CASSSAEGGAGYGYTF. The CDR3 region has the DNA TGTGCCAGCAGCTCGGCGGAGGGAGGGGCCGGCTATGGCTACACCTTC.

This clonotype appeared many times. V gene TRBV20-1 combines with J gene TRBJ2-7, with 7 positions matching TRBD1. CDR1 is DFQATT, CDR2 SNEGSKA, per germline (reference sequence). This CDR3 is built from 15 residues. Trimming removed 0 bases from V and 0 bases from J; junction bases left unmatched: 5. The CDR3: CSARDQTGSSYEQYF. DNA for the CDR3: TGCAGTGCTAGAGATCAGACAGGGAGCTCCTACGAGCAGTACTTC.

V gene TRBV4-3 combines with J gene TRBJ2-3; D may correspond to TRBD1 or TRBD2 (5 bases each). Germline CDR1 and CDR2: LGHNA and YSLEER. The CDR3 spans 17 residues. Trimming pared 0 bases from V and 4 bases from J, leaving 17 bases between. This chain's CDR3 is CASSQDLLGLEADTQYF. The CDR3 DNA is TGCGCCAGCAGCCAAGATCTTCTGGGGCTGGAGGCAGATACGCAGTATTTT.

V is TRBV7-9 and J is TRBJ1-2; D gene unclear. Germline CDR1 is SEHNR and CDR2 is FQNEAQ (reference sequence). Trimming took 6 bases from V and 5 from J, leaving 16 bases between them. The CDR3 is 14 amino acids. The CDR3 region has the DNA TGTGCCAGCAGACCACCCCGGGCCCTTTATGGCTACACCTTC. Protein: CASRPPRALYGYTF. The full variable domain, rest sourced from reference TRBV7-9 and TRBJ1-2, is DTGVSQNPRHKITKRGQNVTFRCDPISEHNRLYWYRQTLGQGPEFLTYFQNEAQLEKSRLLSDRFSAERPKGSFSTLEIQRTEQGDSAMYLCASRPPRALYGYTFGSGTRLTVV.

This chain joins TRBV11-2 and TRBJ2-7; weak D call: TRBD1 (5 bases). Germline loops: CDR1 SGHAT, CDR2 FQNNGV. With 0 bases removed from V and 1 base from J, the gap between germline ends came to 13 bases. The CDR3 contains 16 residues. Written as DNA, the CDR3 is TGTGCCAGCAGCTTAGATAGGGGCCCAGTTTCCTACGAGCAGTACTTC. It is translated as CASSLDRGPVSYEQYF.

This clonotype was observed at least ten times. The genes are TRBV19 and TRBJ2-7; D remains unclear. CDR1 and CDR2 (germline): LNHDA, SQIVND (reference sequence). This CDR3 comprises 14 residues. The V end was cut by 2 bases, the J end by 2 bases, with 10 bases between. The DNA of the CDR3 is TGTGCCAGTAGTATACATTCTACGGCCTACGAGCAGTACTTC. Translation gives CASSIHSTAYEQYF.

The genes are TRBV27 and TRBJ2-7, with D perhaps matching TRBD1 or TRBD2 (7 bases each). Trimming left V 5 bases short and J 2 bases short, with 19 bases between. The CDR3 is made up of 16 amino acids. Germline values: CDR1 MNHEY, CDR2 SMNVEV (reference sequence). This CDR3 is CASSTTGRETPYEQYF. As DNA, the CDR3 is TGTGCCAGCAGTACGACAGGGAGGGAAACCCCCTACGAGCAGTACTTC.

This clonotype has a handful of counts. This chain connects TRBV7-8 to TRBJ1-1; D gene uncertain. The V gene lost 0 bases and the J gene lost 8 bases, with 7 bases spanning the gap. The CDR3 spans 12 residues. Germline V CDR1 and CDR2: SGHVS, FQNEAQ. The CDR3 sequence: CASSLASGEAFF. The CDR3 nucleotides read TGTGCCAGCAGCTTAGCGTCAGGAGAAGCTTTCTTT.

This clonotype showed up many times. This chain links TRBV7-9 with TRBJ1-1; no clear D. Germline loops: CDR1 SEHNR, CDR2 FQNEAQ (reference sequence). The length of the CDR3 is 12 residues. Trimming left V 1 base short and J 7 bases short, with 7 bases between. The CDR3 DNA sequence: TGTGCCAGCAGCTTAGGAACGGATGAAGCTTTCTTT. Amino acid sequence: CASSLGTDEAFF.

The chain is built from TRBV4-1 and TRBJ1-5; 8 bases are a match to TRBD1. Germline lookup yields CDR1 MGHRA and CDR2 YSYEKL. The CDR3 is made up of 15 amino acids. V trimming: 3 bases; J trimming: 5 bases; junction bases outside the gene matches: 6. The CDR3, as DNA: TGCGCCAGCAGCCAGAGACAGGGGACGGATCAGCCCCAGCATTTT. This translates into CASSQRQGTDQPQHF.

This rearrangement joins TRBV6-5 to TRBJ1-1; a weak D match, TRBD1 (5 bases). The V end lost 6 bases, the J end lost 1 base, and 15 bases lay between the germline ends. The CDR3 covers 15 residues. Germline V CDR1 and CDR2: MNHEY, SVGAGI. The CDR3 here is CASSPFGGSNTEAFF. The CDR3 DNA follows: TGTGCCAGCAGCCCCTTCGGGGGTTCGAACACTGAAGCTTTCTTT.

On this clonotype itself: The junction and the germline gene differ at one end; a read error may be behind it. The chain employs TRBV7-6 and TRBJ2-5, with 8 bases fitting TRBD2. The CDR3 has 13 amino acids. In germline, CDR1 is SGHVS, CDR2 FNYEAQ. CDR3 coding DNA: TGTGCTAGCAGCGGTAGCGGGGAAGAGACCCAGTACTTC. Protein: CASSGSGEETQYF.

This clonotype showed up just a few times. V is TRBV7-2 and J is TRBJ2-1; no reliable D call. This CDR3 has 16 residues. V was trimmed by 0 bases and J by 5 bases, leaving 14 bases between them. Germline CDR1 is SGHTA and CDR2 is FQGNSA. The CDR3 region is CASSLAPASPHNEQFF. CDR3 nucleotide sequence: TGTGCCAGCAGCTTAGCGCCCGCCAGCCCCCACAATGAGCAGTTCTTC.

The gene calls are TRBV5-1 and TRBJ1-4; perhaps TRBD1 as D (6 bases). V lost 5 bases to trimming and J lost 5 bases, with 13 bases between them. The germline gives CDR1 SGHRS, CDR2 YFSETQ. The CDR3 contains 14 residues. The CDR3 DNA follows: TGCGCCAGCAGACTCAGGGGCCAAAATGAAAAACTGTTTTTT. Residues: CASRLRGQNEKLFF.

The table lists this clonotype with a few counts. The gene calls are TRBV27 and TRBJ1-5; no firm D call. The CDR3 extends over 13 amino acids. V lost 5 bases to trimming and J lost 7 bases, with 12 bases between them. From germline, CDR1 is MNHEY and CDR2 SMNVEV (reference sequence). The DNA of the CDR3 is TGTGCCAGCAGTCTCGCGGACTGGCAGCCCCAGCATTTT. Translating it yields CASSLADWQPQHF.

The chain has TRBV20-1 and TRBJ1-2; the D gene is possibly TRBD1 (5 bases). Looked up from germline, CDR1 is DFQATT and CDR2 is SNEGSKA (reference sequence). This CDR3 comprises 15 residues. Trimming removed 0 bases at V and 0 bases at J, with 11 bases between. CDR3 protein: CSARDYKGSNYGYTF. Written as DNA, the CDR3 is TGCAGTGCTAGAGATTATAAGGGGTCTAACTATGGCTACACCTTC.

Only a few counts were recorded for this clonotype. V usage is TRBV27 and J usage is TRBJ1-5; D may be TRBD1 (6 bases). The CDR3 runs to 12 residues. V was pared by 6 bases and J by 6 bases, with 9 bases between. Germline V gene data show CDR1 as MNHEY and CDR2 as SMNVEV (reference sequence). The CDR3 is CASRKGGQPQHF. For the CDR3, the DNA is TGTGCCAGCAGAAAGGGGGGTCAGCCCCAGCATTTT.

The chain links TRBV7-6 to TRBJ2-1; the D is unclear. Per germline, CDR1 SGHVS and CDR2 FNYEAQ. The CDR3 covers 12 residues. The V and J ends lost 3 bases and 5 bases respectively, with 5 bases between them. In DNA form, the CDR3 reads TGTGCCAGCAGCTTGGTTCACAATGAGCAGTTCTTC. Encoded protein: CASSLVHNEQFF.

This clonotype was counted a few times. The chain links TRBV11-2 to TRBJ2-1, with D possibly TRBD1 on 6 matching bases. Germline CDR1 is SGHAT and CDR2 is FQNNGV. The CDR3 is made up of 15 amino acids. Trimming took off 5 bases at V and 1 base at J, with 12 bases between the two ends. Here the CDR3 reads CASSEETGSYNEQFF. The CDR3 DNA sequence: TGTGCCAGCAGCGAGGAGACAGGATCCTACAATGAGCAGTTCTTC.

This clonotype has more than one count but fewer than ten. This chain joins TRBV12-3 or TRBV12-4 and TRBJ2-5; D is possibly TRBD1 or TRBD2 (5 bases each). V lost 5 bases and J lost 4, with 11 bases in between. The CDR3 has 13 residues. The CDR3 DNA sequence: TGTGCCAGCAGTCTACCGGGGCGAGAGACCCAGTACTTC. Protein sequence: CASSLPGRETQYF.

This clonotype was picked up a small number of times. The gene calls are TRBV13 and TRBJ1-2; weak D call: TRBD1 (5 bases). Germline V gives CDR1 PRHDT, CDR2 FYEKMQ (reference sequence). V was trimmed by 3 bases and J by 8 bases, leaving 13 bases between them. CDR3 length: 13 amino acids. CDR3 residues: CASSLGGGDGYTF. CDR3 coding DNA: TGTGCCAGCAGCTTGGGGGGTGGAGACGGCTACACCTTC.